This entry describes one T cell receptor (beta chain). The data stem from a study of blood T cells in healthy people across ages. Germline V gives CDR1 MNHEY, CDR2 SVGAGI. The CDR3 runs to 14 residues. V lost 6 bases and J lost 5, with 14 bases in between. Together with a sample-barcoded 5' primer, a J-beta primer mix was included in a second PCR lasting roughly 6 to 12 cycles. Every single cDNA molecule received a tag from a template-switch adaptor with 12 random nucleotides. TCRdb passed the 5' RACE reads through MiXCR, listing each CDR3 protein once. The table includes some 710,000 distinct CDR3 sequences, about 20% detected once. Each sample gave at least 6.5 million isolated PBMCs.

Material for sequencing was blood. This rearrangement joins TRBV6-5 to TRBJ2-4; maybe TRBD2 (5 bases). This clonotype was obtained from a man between 65 and 85 years old in good health. CDR3 amino acids: CASSRHTGENIQYF. The CDR3 DNA is TGTGCCAGCAGCAGACATACCGGGGAAAACATTCAGTACTTC.